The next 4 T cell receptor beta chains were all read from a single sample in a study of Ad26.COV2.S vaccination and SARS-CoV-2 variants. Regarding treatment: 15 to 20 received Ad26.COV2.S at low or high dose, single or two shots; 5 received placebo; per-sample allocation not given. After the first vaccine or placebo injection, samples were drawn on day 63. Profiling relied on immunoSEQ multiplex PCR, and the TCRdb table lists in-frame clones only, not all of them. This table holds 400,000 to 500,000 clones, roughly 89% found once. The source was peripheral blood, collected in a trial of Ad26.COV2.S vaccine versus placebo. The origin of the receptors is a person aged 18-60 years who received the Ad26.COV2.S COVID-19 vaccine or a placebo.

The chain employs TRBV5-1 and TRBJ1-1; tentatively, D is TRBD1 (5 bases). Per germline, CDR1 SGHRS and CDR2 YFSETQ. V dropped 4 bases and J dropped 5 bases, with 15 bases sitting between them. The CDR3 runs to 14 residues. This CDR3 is CASSLLGEGTEAFF. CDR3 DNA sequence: TGCGCCAGCAGCCTCCTAGGGGAGGGGACTGAAGCTTTCTTT.

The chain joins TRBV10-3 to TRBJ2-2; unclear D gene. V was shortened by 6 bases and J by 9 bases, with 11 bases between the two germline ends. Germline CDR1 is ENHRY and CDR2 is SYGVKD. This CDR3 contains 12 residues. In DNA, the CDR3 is TGTGCCATCAGCCATGACTTGTGGGAGCTGTTTTTT. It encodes CAISHDLWELFF.

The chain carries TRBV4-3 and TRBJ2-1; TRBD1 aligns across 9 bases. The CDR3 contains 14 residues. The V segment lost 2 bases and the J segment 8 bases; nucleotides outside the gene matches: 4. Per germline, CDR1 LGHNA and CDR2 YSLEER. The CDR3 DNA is TGCGCCAGCAGCCAAATACAGGGGGCCGATGAGCAGTTCTTC. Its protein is CASSQIQGADEQFF.

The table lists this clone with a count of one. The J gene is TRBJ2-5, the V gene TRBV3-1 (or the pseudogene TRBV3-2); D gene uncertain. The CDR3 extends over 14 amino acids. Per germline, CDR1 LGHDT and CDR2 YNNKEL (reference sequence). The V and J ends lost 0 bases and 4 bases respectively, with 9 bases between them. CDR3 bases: TGTGCCAGCAGCCAAGATTTGGCAGCAGAGACCCAGTACTTC. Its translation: CASSQDLAAETQYF.